The table lists the clone carrying this TCR beta chain with a few counts. These data come from a study of cytomegalovirus exposure and HLA in healthy donors. The V end lost 3 bases, the J end lost 2 bases, and 10 bases lay between the germline ends. CDR1 and CDR2 (germline): MDHEN, SYDVKM. CDR3 length equals 14 residues. Primers: 60 Vbeta forward and 13 Jbeta reverse. Measured with immunoSEQ multiplex PCR; TCRdb has only the in-frame clones, and not every one. In the table there are about 150,000 clones, less than 10% of which are singletons. This clonotype was obtained from a male donor in good health and CMV-seronegative. Sequenced sample: PBMCs. This chain connects TRBV28 to TRBJ1-1; unclear D gene. CDR3 bases: TGTGCCAGCAGTTTGGCCCAGGTAAACACTGAAGCTTTCTTT. Amino acids: CASSLAQVNTEAFF.